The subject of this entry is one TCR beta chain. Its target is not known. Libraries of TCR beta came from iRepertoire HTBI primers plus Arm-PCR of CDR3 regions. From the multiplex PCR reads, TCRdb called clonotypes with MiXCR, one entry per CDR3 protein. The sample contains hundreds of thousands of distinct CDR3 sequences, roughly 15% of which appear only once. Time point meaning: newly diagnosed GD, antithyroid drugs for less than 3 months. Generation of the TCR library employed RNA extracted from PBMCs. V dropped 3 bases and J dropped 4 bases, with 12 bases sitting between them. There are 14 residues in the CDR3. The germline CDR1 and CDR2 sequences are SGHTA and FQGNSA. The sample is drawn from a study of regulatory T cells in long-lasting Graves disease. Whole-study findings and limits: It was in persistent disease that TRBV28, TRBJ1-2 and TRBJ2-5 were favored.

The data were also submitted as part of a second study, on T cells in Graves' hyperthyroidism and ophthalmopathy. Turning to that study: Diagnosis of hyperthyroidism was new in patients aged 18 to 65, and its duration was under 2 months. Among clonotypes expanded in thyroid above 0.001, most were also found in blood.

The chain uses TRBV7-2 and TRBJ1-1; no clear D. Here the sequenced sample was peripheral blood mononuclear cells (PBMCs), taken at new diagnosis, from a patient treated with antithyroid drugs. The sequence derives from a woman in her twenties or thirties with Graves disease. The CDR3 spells CASSFGVSGTEAFF. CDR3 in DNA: TGTGCCAGCAGCTTCGGGGTCTCGGGCACTGAAGCTTTCTTT.